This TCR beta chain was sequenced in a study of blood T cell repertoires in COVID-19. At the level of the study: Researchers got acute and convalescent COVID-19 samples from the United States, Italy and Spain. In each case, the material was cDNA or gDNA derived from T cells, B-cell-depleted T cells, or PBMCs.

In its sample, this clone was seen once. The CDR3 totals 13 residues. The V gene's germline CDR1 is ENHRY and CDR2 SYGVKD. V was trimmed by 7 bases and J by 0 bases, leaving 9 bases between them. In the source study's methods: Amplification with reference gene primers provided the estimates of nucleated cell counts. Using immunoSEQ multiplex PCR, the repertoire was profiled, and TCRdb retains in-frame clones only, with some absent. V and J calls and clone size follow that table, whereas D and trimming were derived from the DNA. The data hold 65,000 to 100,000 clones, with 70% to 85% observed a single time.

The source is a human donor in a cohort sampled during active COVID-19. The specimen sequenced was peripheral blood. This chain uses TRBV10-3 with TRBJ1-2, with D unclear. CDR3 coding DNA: TGTGCCATCAAGGAGATGGCTAACTATGGCTACACCTTC. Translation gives CAIKEMANYGYTF.